The 9 T cell receptor beta chains below all came from one sample that was sequenced in a study of OX40 agonist ivuxolimab in advanced cancers. TCRdb keeps only in-frame clones here, not all; method: immunoSEQ multiplex PCR. This sample carries 55,000 to 75,000 clones, about 81% of them seen once, and the ten largest clones take 1%. The sample here was CD4+ or CD8+ T cells sorted from blood, taken in a trial of the OX40 agonist ivuxolimab. The receptors derive from an adult with an advanced solid tumor such as melanoma, head and neck, liver or kidney cancer.

This chain uses TRBV15 with TRBJ1-1; TRBD1 might be the D (5 bases). Germline CDR1 reads LNHNV; CDR2 reads YYDKDF (reference sequence). The CDR3 is 15 amino acids. Trimming pared 6 bases from V and 1 base from J, leaving 15 bases between. The CDR3 is CATRGGGEGNTEAFF. In DNA form, the CDR3 reads TGTGCCACCAGGGGCGGAGGGGAGGGGAACACTGAAGCTTTCTTT.

This clone has a single count. This sequence joins TRBV2 and TRBJ2-1; D might be TRBD1 (5 bases). V shed 5 bases and J shed 7 bases, with 15 bases lying between them. The V gene's germline CDR1 is SNHLY and CDR2 FYNNEI. The CDR3 has 14 residues. The CDR3 DNA follows: TGTGCCAGCAGTATAGAGACAGTGACTAATGAGCAGTTCTTC. It specifies CASSIETVTNEQFF.

This chain uses TRBV25-1 with TRBJ2-5, with D tentatively TRBD1 or TRBD2 (5 bases each). The V gene's germline CDR1 is MGHDK and CDR2 SYGVNS. The CDR3 extends over 15 amino acids. The ends were cut back, 3 bases at V and 4 bases at J, with 15 bases in the middle. In DNA, the CDR3 is TGTGCCAGCAGTGACCCGGGACGGCTCGTAGAGACCCAGTACTTC. Amino acid sequence: CASSDPGRLVETQYF. Together with reference TRBV25-1 and TRBJ2-5, the CDR3 gives the full variable domain: EADIYQTPRYLVIGTGKKITLECSQTMGHDKMYWYQQDPGMELHLIHYSYGVNSTEKGDLSSESTVSRIRTEHFPLTLESARPSHTSQYLCASSDPGRLVETQYFGPGTRLLVL.

DNA for the CDR3: TGTGCCAGCAGTAAAAACCTAGGCAATCAGCCCCAGCATTTT. Translating it yields CASSKNLGNQPQHF. V usage is TRBV2 and J usage is TRBJ1-5; D uncertain. V lost 5 bases and J lost 2, with 10 bases in between. Germline loops: CDR1 SNHLY, CDR2 FYNNEI. CDR3 length: 14 amino acids.

This clone was counted once. The rearrangement links TRBV6-1 to TRBJ2-7; tentatively, D is TRBD2 (5 bases). From germline, CDR1 is MNHNS and CDR2 SASEGT. V was shortened by 10 bases and J by 3 bases, with 16 bases between the two germline ends. The CDR3 covers 13 residues. The CDR3 sequence is CAIWSAAGYEQYF. DNA of the CDR3: TGTGCCATTTGGTCTGCGGCGGGCTACGAGCAGTACTTC.

This clone has a single count. The chain employs TRBV4-1 and TRBJ2-3; 11 positions match TRBD2. J gave up 10 bases and V 1 base, and 10 bases lay outside the gene matches. CDR1 and CDR2 from the germline V gene are MGHRA and YSYEKL. The CDR3 covers 16 residues. Here the CDR3 reads CASSQGNSGGADAQYF. As DNA, the CDR3 is TGCGCCAGCAGCCAAGGGAATAGCGGGGGGGCGGACGCGCAGTATTTT.

The CDR3 sequence is CASSLVRVLNTDTQYF. CDR3 DNA sequence: TGTGCCAGCAGCTTAGTCAGGGTACTAAACACAGATACGCAGTATTTT. The chain couples TRBV7-2 to TRBJ2-3; tentative D call: TRBD1 (5 bases). The CDR3 is made up of 16 amino acids. Germline lookup yields CDR1 SGHTA and CDR2 FQGNSA. V dropped 1 base and J dropped 2 bases, with 13 bases sitting between them.

The count of this clone is one. This rearrangement joins TRBV30 to TRBJ2-3; 10 bases agree with TRBD2. Trimming at V came to 0 bases and at J to 9 bases, leaving 3 bases not matched to a gene. There are 13 residues in the CDR3. CDR1 GTSNPN and CDR2 SVGIG come from the germline V gene (reference sequence). This CDR3 reads CAWSVQAGGTQYF. The CDR3 nucleotides are TGTGCCTGGAGTGTACAAGCGGGGGGGACGCAGTATTTT.

The gene calls are TRBV5-6 and TRBJ1-1; D is uncertain. The CDR3 covers 13 residues. CDR1 and CDR2 (germline): SGHDT, YYEEEE. Between the trimmed V and J ends, which lost 4 bases and 4 bases, there was a span of 11 bases. The CDR3 spells CASSPRDITEAFF. As DNA, the CDR3 is TGTGCCAGCAGCCCGCGGGATATCACTGAAGCTTTCTTT.